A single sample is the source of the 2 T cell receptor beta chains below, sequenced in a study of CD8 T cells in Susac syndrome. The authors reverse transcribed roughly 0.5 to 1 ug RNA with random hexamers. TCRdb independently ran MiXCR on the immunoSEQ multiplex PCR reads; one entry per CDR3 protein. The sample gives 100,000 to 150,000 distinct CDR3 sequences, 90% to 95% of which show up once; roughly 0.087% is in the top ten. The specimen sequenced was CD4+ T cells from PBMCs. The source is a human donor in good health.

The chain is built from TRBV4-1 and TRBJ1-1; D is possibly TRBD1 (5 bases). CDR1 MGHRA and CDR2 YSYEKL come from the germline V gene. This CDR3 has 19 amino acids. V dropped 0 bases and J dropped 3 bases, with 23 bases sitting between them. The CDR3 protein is CASSQDEGGVPHRHTEAFF. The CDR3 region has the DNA TGCGCCAGCAGCCAAGACGAGGGAGGGGTCCCCCATCGTCACACTGAAGCTTTCTTT.

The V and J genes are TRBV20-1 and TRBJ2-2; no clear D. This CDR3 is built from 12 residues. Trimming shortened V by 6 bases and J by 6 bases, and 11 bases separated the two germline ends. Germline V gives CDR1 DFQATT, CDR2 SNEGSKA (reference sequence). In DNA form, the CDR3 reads TGCAGTGCAAATCTCTTCGCCGGGGAGCTGTTTTTT. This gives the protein CSANLFAGELFF.